These 3 T cell receptor beta chains originate from one sample sequenced in a study of CD8 T cells in Susac syndrome. Roughly 0.45 to 1 ug RNA was reverse transcribed with random hexamers. TCRdb re-analysed the immunoSEQ multiplex PCR reads in MiXCR, keeping a single row per CDR3 protein. The data show roughly 150,000 distinct CDR3 sequences, about 95% seen once. The sequencing sample was made of CD8+ T cells from PBMCs. These receptors were obtained from a human donor with Susac syndrome.

The rearrangement links TRBV5-1 to TRBJ2-1; possibly TRBD1 for D (5 bases). The CDR3 is 13 residues long. The germline V gene has CDR1 SGHRS and CDR2 YFSETQ. Trimming stripped 4 bases from V and 9 bases from J, with 14 bases between. CDR3 region: CASSPLPDSEQFF. CDR3 nucleotide sequence: TGCGCCAGCAGCCCACTGCCCGACAGTGAGCAGTTCTTC.

The chain uses TRBV28 and TRBJ2-7, with no clear D. The CDR3 is 13 amino acids. V dropped 7 bases and J dropped 3 bases, with 13 bases sitting between them. Germline CDR1 and CDR2: MDHEN and SYDVKM. CDR3 sequence (DNA): TGTGCCAGCATGACGGTAGAGAGCTACGAGCAGTACTTC. Translating it yields CASMTVESYEQYF.

The chain carries TRBV5-1 and TRBJ2-3, with a tentative D call TRBD1 (6 bases). Between the trimmed V and J ends, which lost 4 bases and 4 bases, there was a span of 10 bases. Germline loops: CDR1 SGHRS, CDR2 YFSETQ. The CDR3 extends over 13 amino acids. In nucleotides, the CDR3 is TGCGCCAGCAGCCCGGACAGCGCAGATACGCAGTATTTT. Protein sequence: CASSPDSADTQYF.